The next 3 T cell receptor beta chains were all read from a single sample in a study of blood T cell repertoires in COVID-19. Sequencing was performed with immunoSEQ multiplex PCR; in TCRdb, only in-frame clones are kept and a portion is missing. The repertoire holds some 200,000 clones, with 65% to 85% as singletons. Sequences were obtained from PBMCs or T cells enriched from blood (not recorded which). These receptors all stem from a woman aged 40-49 years with acute COVID-19.

The rearrangement uses TRBV3-1 (or the pseudogene TRBV3-2) and TRBJ1-2, with D perhaps matching TRBD1 (5 bases). V shed 3 bases and J shed 4 bases, with 18 bases lying between them. CDR3 length equals 16 residues. CDR1 LGHDT and CDR2 YNNKEL come from the germline V gene (reference sequence). The CDR3 nucleotides read TGTGCCAGCAGCCAGACGGGGGTCAGGGCAAGCTATGGCTACACCTTC. Protein: CASSQTGVRASYGYTF.

The DNA of the CDR3 is TGTGCCAGCAGCTTAGGGTCAGGCGGGAAGAATGAAAAACTGTTTTTT. Its protein product is CASSLGSGGKNEKLFF. This chain connects TRBV7-9 to TRBJ1-4, with D uncertain. V was pared by 1 base and J by 5 bases, with 14 bases between. CDR1 and CDR2 from the germline V gene are SEHNR and FQNEAQ (reference sequence). This CDR3 region has 16 residues.

The chain links TRBV6-5 to TRBJ1-1; TRBD1 might be the D (5 bases). The length of the CDR3 is 11 residues. V lost 8 bases to trimming and J lost 2 bases, with 6 bases between them. Germline V lookup: CDR1 MNHEY, CDR2 SVGAGI. The DNA for the CDR3 is TGTGCCAGCGACAGAAACACTGAAGCTTTCTTT. Residues: CASDRNTEAFF.